Listed below are T cell receptor beta chains from one sample, sequenced in a study of blood T cell repertoires in COVID-19. TCRdb's copy holds only in-frame clones and misses some; the assay was immunoSEQ multiplex PCR. Among about 98,000 clones, over 70% were seen once, and the ten largest hold approximately 12%. Sequenced material: peripheral blood. Receptors were obtained from a woman older than 75 with acute or convalescent COVID-19. Both conserved end residues are part of each CDR3. The order of the fields is V gene, D gene, clone size, J gene, CDR3 DNA, CDR3 protein. A D gene is named only where the DNA matches it firmly. Clone size is given for some rows only: seen once, a few or many times, or a class if the clone is expanded.

TRBV27	TRBD1	.	TRBJ1-5	TGTGCCAGCAGCCACACAGGGGTTCAGCCCCAGCATTTT	CASSHTGVQPQHF
TRBV7-9	.	.	TRBJ1-1	TGTGCCAGCAGCTTAGAAGGGGGCACTGAAGCTTTCTTT	CASSLEGGTEAFF
TRBV6-2/TRBV6-3	.	.	TRBJ1-1	TGTGCCAGCAGTTACTCGGGCCCTCCAGGGGAAGCTTTCTTT	CASSYSGPPGEAFF
TRBV28	.	.	TRBJ1-1	TGTGCCAGCAGTTCGGGCAGGGGGAACACTGAAGCTTTCTTT	CASSSGRGNTEAFF
TRBV19	.	.	TRBJ2-2	TGTGCCAGTAGAGCTTCGACAGGAGCTAATACCGGGGAGCTGTTTTTT	CASRASTGANTGELFF
TRBV21-1	.	few	TRBJ1-6	TGTGCCAGCAGCAAAGTCAGGAATTCACCCCTCCACTTT	CASSKVRNSPLHF
TRBV6-2/TRBV6-3	.	.	TRBJ1-2	TGTGCCAGCAGCCCACACTCGACAGGCTGGAACTATGGCTACACCTTC	CASSPHSTGWNYGYTF
TRBV7-2	.	.	TRBJ1-5	TGTGCCAGCAGACAGGGAAGCAATCAGCCCCAGCATTTT	CASRQGSNQPQHF
TRBV6-5	.	few	TRBJ1-2	TGTGCCAGCAGTTACTCCCAGGGATCTAACTATGGCTACACCTTC	CASSYSQGSNYGYTF
TRBV29-1	TRBD1	few	TRBJ1-1	TGCAGCGTTGTACAGGGGGCTAATAGGGAAGCTTTCTTT	CSVVQGANREAFF